This TCR beta chain was identified during a study of blood T cell repertoires in COVID-19. With 1 base removed from V and 8 bases from J, the gap between germline ends came to 15 bases. Germline V gene data show CDR1 as MGHRA and CDR2 as YSYEKL. The CDR3 length is 16 residues. The method was immunoSEQ multiplex PCR; TCRdb's version includes in-frame clones alone and lacks a portion of them. Here the sample spans about 64,000 clones, 88% being singletons. This sequence was found in a middle-aged woman who had recovered from COVID-19. The sequenced sample was PBMCs or T cells enriched from blood (not recorded which). V is TRBV4-1 and J is TRBJ2-6; weak D call: TRBD1 (6 bases). The CDR3 loop reads CASSQGGLLRPNVLTF. DNA for the CDR3: TGCGCCAGCAGCCAAGGGGGGCTCCTCAGGCCCAACGTCCTGACTTTC.